Shown below are 20 T cell receptor beta chains from a single sample sequenced in a study of response to subunit inactivated influenza vaccine. TCRdb reprocessed the RT-PCR reads with MiXCR, giving one entry per CDR3 protein. The sample comprises about 540,000 distinct CDR3 sequences, approximately 24% of which are singletons, and 2.5% to 3% rests with the top ten. The same specimen was also included in a second study, on T cells expressing NK-cell markers. That report notes: In generating TCR beta cDNA, 5'RACE template switching with UMIs was used.

This material consisted of CD4+ T cells sorted from PBMCs, taken approximately 12 days after vaccination. The source is a man in his fifties who received an inactivated influenza vaccine.

This clonotype was detected ten times or more. The V gene is TRBV4-3, the J gene TRBJ2-7; tentative D call: TRBD1 (5 bases). Germline assignment: CDR1 LGHNA and CDR2 YSLEER. CDR3 length: 14 residues. Trimming took off 3 bases at V and 1 base at J, with 10 bases between the two ends. The CDR3 region is CASSHLTGSYEQYF. The CDR3 DNA follows: TGCGCCAGCAGCCACCTTACAGGTTCCTACGAGCAGTACTTC.

For this clonotype: One end of the junction fails to match germline, which may point to a read error. The chain combines TRBV7-2 with TRBJ2-1, with D maybe TRBD1 (5 bases). In germline, CDR1 is SGHTA, CDR2 FQGNSA. The CDR3 is made up of 16 amino acids. CDR3 protein: CGSSSALGPPYNEQFF. CDR3 nucleotide sequence: TGTGGCAGCAGCTCCGCACTGGGGCCCCCCTACAATGAGCAGTTCTTC.

The CDR3 protein is CASSWGLAGVSYNEQFF. The CDR3 DNA is TGTGCCAGCAGCTGGGGACTAGCGGGAGTTTCCTACAATGAGCAGTTCTTC. The chain recombines TRBV7-9 with TRBJ2-1; 14 bases map to TRBD2. With V trimmed by 4 bases and J by 1 base, 3 bases remained unmatched. The CDR3 consists of 17 residues. Germline lookup yields CDR1 SEHNR and CDR2 FQNEAQ (reference sequence).

The chain combines TRBV7-8 with TRBJ2-2; 9 bases align to TRBD1. Germline CDR1 reads SGHVS; CDR2 reads FQNEAQ. V shed 5 bases, J shed 6 bases, and the junction held 7 bases outside the gene matches. CDR3 length equals 15 residues. CDR3: CASSESGTGSGELFF. As DNA, the CDR3 is TGTGCCAGCAGCGAATCCGGGACAGGGTCCGGGGAGCTGTTTTTT.

The chain is built from TRBV14 and TRBJ1-6; D is unresolved. Per germline, CDR1 SGHDN and CDR2 FVKESK. The CDR3 extends over 16 amino acids. Trimming stripped 0 bases from V and 10 bases from J, with 16 bases between. CDR3 sequence: CASSQEADPGRSPLHF. The DNA for the CDR3 is TGTGCCAGCAGCCAAGAGGCAGACCCTGGCAGATCACCCCTCCACTTT.

The genes are TRBV19 and TRBJ2-7, with D maybe TRBD2 (5 bases). The CDR3 spans 14 residues. With 3 bases removed from V and 3 bases from J, the gap between germline ends came to 12 bases. Germline V gene data show CDR1 as LNHDA and CDR2 as SQIVND (reference sequence). The CDR3 region has the DNA TGTGCCAGTAGTATCTTGGGGAGTGGCTACGAGCAGTACTTC. Translated, it gives CASSILGSGYEQYF.

Many counts were recorded for this clonotype. V gene TRBV5-1 combines with J gene TRBJ1-6; possible D gene TRBD1, 5 bases. With 4 bases removed from V and 7 bases from J, the gap between germline ends came to 12 bases. This CDR3 comprises 14 residues. Germline lookup yields CDR1 SGHRS and CDR2 YFSETQ. This CDR3 is CASSQGLSNSPLHF. The CDR3 DNA sequence: TGCGCCAGCAGCCAGGGACTGAGCAATTCACCCCTCCACTTT.

This clonotype was counted between two and nine times. The chain carries TRBV6-2 or TRBV6-3 and TRBJ2-1; TRBD2 matches at 14 bases. This CDR3 spans 16 amino acids. Germline CDR1 reads MNHEY; CDR2 reads SVGEGT. V lost 4 bases to trimming and J lost 4 bases; unmatched junction nucleotides: 3. DNA of the CDR3: TGTGCCAGCAGTTCGACTAGCGGGAGGGTGTACAATGAGCAGTTCTTC. Encoded protein: CASSSTSGRVYNEQFF.

This clonotype turned up a few times. V usage is TRBV7-2 and J usage is TRBJ1-2; 8 bases align to TRBD1. The ends lost 5 bases at V and 6 bases at J; junction bases unmatched: 11. The CDR3 contains 15 residues. CDR1 and CDR2 (germline): SGHTA, FQGNSA. The CDR3 here is CASSRTGRRENGYTF. The CDR3 nucleotides read TGTGCCAGCAGCCGGACAGGGCGACGTGAAAATGGCTACACCTTC.

CDR3: CASSIEVPYEQYF. The CDR3 nucleotides are TGTGCCAGTAGTATAGAAGTACCCTACGAGCAGTACTTC. The rearrangement uses TRBV19 and TRBJ2-7, with D unresolved. CDR1 and CDR2 (germline): LNHDA, SQIVND (reference sequence). The V end lost 0 bases, the J end lost 2 bases, and 5 bases lay between the germline ends. The CDR3 totals 13 residues.

As to this clonotype: A junction boundary mismatches the germline segment, possibly from a read error. V gene TRBV20-1 combines with J gene TRBJ2-5; 12 positions agree with TRBD2. Germline V lookup: CDR1 DFQATT, CDR2 SNEGSKA (reference sequence). The CDR3 covers 17 residues. DNA for the CDR3: TGCAGTGCTAGAGGGCAGACTAGCGGGGGTATAAGAGAGGCCCAGTACTTC. It specifies CSARGQTSGGIREAQYF.

V and J are TRBV20-1 and TRBJ1-2; D is perhaps TRBD1 (5 bases). Germline loops: CDR1 DFQATT, CDR2 SNEGSKA (reference sequence). The CDR3 has 11 amino acids. The CDR3 here is CTGGNSYGYTF. CDR3 bases: TGCACGGGGGGAAACTCCTATGGCTACACCTTC.

This sequence joins TRBV11-2 and TRBJ2-3, with a weak D call TRBD2 (5 bases). In germline, CDR1 is SGHAT, CDR2 FQNNGV. The CDR3 loop spans 13 amino acids. The V end lost 5 bases, the J end lost 4 bases, and 10 bases lay between the germline ends. The CDR3 DNA follows: TGTGCCAGCAGCGTAGGAGGAGCAGATACGCAGTATTTT. Translation gives CASSVGGADTQYF.

This chain links TRBV5-1 with TRBJ1-5; D is unclear. The germline V gene has CDR1 SGHRS and CDR2 YFSETQ. V dropped 3 bases and J dropped 10 bases, with 14 bases sitting between them. The length of the CDR3 is 13 residues. The CDR3 region is CASSSDLGGPQHF. CDR3 bases: TGCGCCAGCAGCTCCGACCTTGGCGGCCCCCAGCATTTT.

This clonotype was counted between two and nine times. This chain uses TRBV2 with TRBJ2-6, with a possible D match to TRBD1 (5 bases). The V gene lost 2 bases and the J gene lost 7 bases, with 12 bases spanning the gap. The germline gives CDR1 SNHLY, CDR2 FYNNEI. This CDR3 comprises 15 residues. CDR3 nucleotides: TGTGCCAGCAGTGAATCGCAGGGATTTGCCAACGTCCTGACTTTC. Its translation is CASSESQGFANVLTF.

This clonotype has just a few counts. In nucleotides, the CDR3 is TGCGCCAGCAGCTTGGCGCAAACCGGCTCTGGAAACACCATATATTTT. This sequence encodes CASSLAQTGSGNTIYF. The chain recombines TRBV5-1 with TRBJ1-3; the D is unclear. The CDR3 loop spans 16 amino acids. V lost 0 bases and J 0 bases, leaving 10 bases between the germline ends. CDR1 and CDR2 (germline): SGHRS, YFSETQ.

CDR3 coding DNA: TGTGCCAGCTCGCCCGGGACTAGCGGGAGGGTTGAACAGTTCTTC. Translating it yields CASSPGTSGRVEQFF. V gene TRBV18 combines with J gene TRBJ2-1; 16 nucleotides line up with TRBD2. V gave up 6 bases and J gave up 13 bases; unmatched junction bases: 9. The CDR3 is 15 amino acids. CDR1 and CDR2 (germline): KGHSH, LQKENI.

The chain combines TRBV6-5 with TRBJ2-7, with D possibly being TRBD1 (6 bases). The CDR3 covers 15 residues. Germline V gene data show CDR1 as MNHEY and CDR2 as SVGAGI. V was trimmed by 0 bases and J by 3 bases, leaving 12 bases between them. CDR3 loop: CASSYSYRVVYEQYF. The CDR3 region has the DNA TGTGCCAGCAGTTACTCCTACAGGGTAGTCTACGAGCAGTACTTC.

This clonotype was picked up a small number of times. This chain links TRBV9 with TRBJ2-2; D perhaps matches TRBD2 (6 bases). Germline CDR1 SGDLS, CDR2 YYNGEE. The V end was cut by 0 bases, the J end by 5 bases, with 11 bases between. The CDR3 loop spans 15 amino acids. The CDR3 spells CASSVGTMSTGELFF. The DNA for the CDR3 is TGTGCCAGCAGCGTAGGGACTATGTCGACCGGGGAGCTGTTTTTT.

The chain has TRBV5-1 and TRBJ2-7; TRBD1 matches 9 bases. V trimming: 0 bases; J trimming: 4 bases; junction bases outside the gene matches: 8. From germline, CDR1 is SGHRS and CDR2 YFSETQ. This CDR3 has 16 amino acids. CDR3 amino acids: CASSLGSGTGSYEQYF. The CDR3 nucleotides are TGCGCCAGCAGCTTGGGATCCGGGACAGGGTCGTACGAGCAGTACTTC.